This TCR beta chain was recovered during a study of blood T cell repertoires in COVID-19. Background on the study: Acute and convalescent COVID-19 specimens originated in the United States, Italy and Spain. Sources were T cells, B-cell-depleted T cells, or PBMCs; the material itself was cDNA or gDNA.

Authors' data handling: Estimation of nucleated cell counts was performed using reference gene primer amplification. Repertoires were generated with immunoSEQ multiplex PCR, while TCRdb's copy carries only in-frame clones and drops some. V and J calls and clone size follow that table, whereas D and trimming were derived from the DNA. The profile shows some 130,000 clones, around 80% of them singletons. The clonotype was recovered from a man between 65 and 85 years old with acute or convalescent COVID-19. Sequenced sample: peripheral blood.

The CDR3 loop reads CAWSLQGINEKLFF. The CDR3 region has the DNA TGTGCCTGGAGTCTACAGGGCATTAATGAAAAACTGTTTTTT. The chain joins TRBV30 to TRBJ1-4; D is possibly TRBD1 (6 bases). V was cut by 2 bases and J by 4 bases, with 11 bases left in between. This CDR3 spans 14 amino acids. From germline, CDR1 is GTSNPN and CDR2 SVGIG (reference sequence). Combining the CDR3 with reference TRBV30 and TRBJ1-4 gives the whole variable domain SQTIHQWPATLVQPVGSPLSLECTVEGTSNPNLYWYRQAAGRGLQLLFYSVGIGQISSEVPQNLSASRPQDRQFILSSKKLLLSDSGFYLCAWSLQGINEKLFFGSGTQLSVL.